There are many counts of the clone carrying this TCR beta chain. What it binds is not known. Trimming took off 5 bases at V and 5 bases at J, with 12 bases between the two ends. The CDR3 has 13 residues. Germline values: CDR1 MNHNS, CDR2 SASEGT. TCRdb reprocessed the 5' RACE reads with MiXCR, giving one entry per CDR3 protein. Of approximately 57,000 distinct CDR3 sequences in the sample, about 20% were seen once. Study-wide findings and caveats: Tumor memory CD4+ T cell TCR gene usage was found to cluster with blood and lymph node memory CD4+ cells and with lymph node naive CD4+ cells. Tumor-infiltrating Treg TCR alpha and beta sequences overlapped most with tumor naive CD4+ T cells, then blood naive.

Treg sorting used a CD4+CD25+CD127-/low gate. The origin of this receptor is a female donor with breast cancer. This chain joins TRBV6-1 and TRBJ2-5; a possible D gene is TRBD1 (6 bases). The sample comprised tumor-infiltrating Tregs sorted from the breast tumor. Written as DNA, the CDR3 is TGTGCCAGCAGTCCGGACAGTCGGGAGACCCAGTACTTC. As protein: CASSPDSRETQYF.